The 10 T cell receptor beta chains below all came from one sample that was sequenced in a study of T cells in Graves' hyperthyroidism and ophthalmopathy. Template material for amplifying TCR beta CDR3 regions consisted of RNA transcripts. A set of HTBI primers served as the primers for a first-round RT-PCR of the TCR CDR3. MiXCR was run by TCRdb on the multiplex PCR reads, yielding one entry per CDR3 protein. The table shows about 600,000 distinct CDR3 sequences, with approximately 14% occurring only once. The material sequenced was blood. The receptors stem from a woman aged 18 to 35 with Graves' ophthalmopathy.

This clonotype was recorded at least ten times. The chain uses TRBV7-2 and TRBJ1-4; TRBD1 agrees at 7 bases. The germline V gene has CDR1 SGHTA and CDR2 FQGNSA. This CDR3 has 15 amino acids. V was clipped by 5 bases and J by 3 bases; unmatched bases: 6. CDR3 protein: CASSPRQGANEKLFF. DNA of the CDR3: TGTGCCAGCAGCCCCAGACAGGGCGCTAATGAAAAACTGTTTTTT.

This clonotype was detected a few times. The rearrangement joins TRBV19 to TRBJ1-5; 7 nucleotides align to TRBD1. Germline-derived CDR1 and CDR2 are LNHDA and SQIVND (reference sequence). The CDR3 is 16 residues long. The trim removed 7 bases at V and 7 bases at J, leaving 16 bases unmatched. CDR3 DNA sequence: TGTGCCAGTAACCTTGGACAGGTGTTGTCGGGGCAGCCCCAGCATTTT. Translation: CASNLGQVLSGQPQHF.

On this clonotype itself: A much larger clone is a single base away; this may be a read error. The CDR3 coding sequence is TGTGCCAGCGGTTACGGGACTAGCACGACAGATACGCAGTATTTT. Encoded protein: CASGYGTSTTDTQYF. The chain links TRBV6-2 or TRBV6-3 to TRBJ2-3; TRBD2 agrees at 9 bases. The CDR3 loop spans 15 amino acids. Looked up from germline, CDR1 is MNHEY and CDR2 is SVGEGT.

This chain uses TRBV10-3 with TRBJ1-5; D is unclear. V was trimmed by 0 bases and J by 4 bases, leaving 1 base between them. The CDR3 runs to 12 residues. Germline V gene data show CDR1 as ENHRY and CDR2 as SYGVKD. The CDR3 DNA follows: TGTGCCATCAGTGAGTCGAATCAGCCCCAGCATTTT. This encodes CAISESNQPQHF.

This clonotype was detected ten times or more. The chain has TRBV11-3 and TRBJ2-1, with D perhaps matching TRBD2 (5 bases). The germline V gene encodes CDR1 SGHNT and CDR2 YENEEA. With 4 bases removed from V and 4 bases from J, the gap between germline ends came to 8 bases. This CDR3 spans 13 amino acids. DNA for the CDR3: TGTGCCAGCAGCTCAAGGGAGTACAATGAGCAGTTCTTC. This sequence encodes CASSSREYNEQFF.

This clonotype was recorded a few times. The chain combines TRBV2 with TRBJ2-4; D might be TRBD1 (6 bases). Germline assignment: CDR1 SNHLY and CDR2 FYNNEI. CDR3 size: 15 residues. Trimming stripped 4 bases from V and 3 bases from J, with 13 bases between. As DNA, the CDR3 is TGTGCCAGCAGTGCCTGGCTCAGGGGCAAAAACATTCAGTACTTC. Translating it yields CASSAWLRGKNIQYF.

This rearrangement joins TRBV7-6 to TRBJ1-1, with a weak D call TRBD1 (5 bases). The germline V gene encodes CDR1 SGHVS and CDR2 FNYEAQ. The length of the CDR3 is 16 residues. The V end was cut by 1 base, the J end by 0 bases, with 12 bases between. CDR3 residues: CASSLGGGIMNTEAFF. The DNA for the CDR3 is TGTGCCAGCAGCTTAGGTGGGGGGATTATGAACACTGAAGCTTTCTTT.

This clonotype was counted ten times or more. The chain carries TRBV20-1 and TRBJ2-7, with TRBD1 matching over 7 bases. The length of the CDR3 is 14 residues. The germline gives CDR1 DFQATT, CDR2 SNEGSKA (reference sequence). J lost 3 bases, V lost 1 base, and 6 bases had no gene match. The DNA of the CDR3 is TGCAGTGCTAGAGGACAGGGTCGATACTACGAGCAGTACTTC. It yields the protein CSARGQGRYYEQYF.

The CDR3 sequence: CASGFSSGGQETQYF. The CDR3 DNA reads as TGTGCTAGTGGTTTCTCTAGCGGGGGCCAAGAGACCCAGTACTTC. The chain uses TRBV12-5 and TRBJ2-5; 10 nucleotides align to TRBD2. The length of the CDR3 is 15 residues. CDR1 and CDR2 from the germline V gene are LGHNT and FRNRAP. J lost 1 base, V lost 3 bases, and 2 bases had no gene match. Together with reference TRBV12-5 and TRBJ2-5, the CDR3 gives the full variable domain: DARVTQTPRHKVTEMGQEVTMRCQPILGHNTVFWYRQTMMQGLELLAYFRNRAPLDDSGMPKDRFSAEMPDATLATLKIQPSEPRDSAVYFCASGFSSGGQETQYFGPGTRLLVL.

This chain connects TRBV18 to TRBJ1-5; TRBD1 matches 10 bases. The CDR3 length is 19 residues. V was pared by 4 bases and J by 0 bases, with 12 bases of the junction left unmatched. The germline V gene has CDR1 KGHSH and CDR2 LQKENI. The CDR3 nucleotides are TGTGCCAGCTCACGAAATTCCCCGGGACAGGGGTTTAGCAATCAGCCCCAGCATTTT. This sequence encodes CASSRNSPGQGFSNQPQHF.